Given below is one T cell receptor (beta chain) in context. Its matching antigen is unknown. Samples came from axillary lymph nodes draining the breast cancer. These data come from a study of breast tumors, draining lymph nodes, adjacent tissues. Whole-study findings and limits: Compared with lymph nodes, tumors were less diverse; compared with nontumor tissue, more.

TCRdb analysed the multiplex PCR reads with MiXCR anew, one entry per CDR3 protein. This repertoire shows 290,000 or so distinct CDR3 sequences, over 25% found once; its top ten account for under 1.2%. CDR1 SNHLY and CDR2 FYNNEI come from the germline V gene. V was clipped by 7 bases and J by 2 bases; unmatched bases: 12. This CDR3 is 17 amino acids long. Material: axillary lymph node tissue. The chain employs TRBV2 and TRBJ2-3, with TRBD2 identical over 10 bases. This receptor was taken from a female donor with breast cancer. Some clones in this sample may be carry-over from other donors' samples. The CDR3 DNA reads TGTGCCAGCACCGGATTGTCTAGCGGGAGAGTCACAGATACGCAGTATTTT. Amino acids: CASTGLSSGRVTDTQYF.